Listed here are 27 T cell receptor beta chains from one sample, sequenced in a study of T cells in Graves' hyperthyroidism and ophthalmopathy. The investigators amplified TCR beta CDR3 regions from RNA transcripts. First-round RT-PCR with HTBI primers amplified the TCR CDR3 region. TCRdb re-called the multiplex PCR reads with MiXCR, one entry per CDR3 protein. The sample includes about 330,000 distinct CDR3 sequences, approximately 15% of them seen just once. The source material was blood. Receptors were obtained from a woman in her thirties or forties with Graves' ophthalmopathy.

A word on this clonotype: This could be a read error, since a much larger clone is one nucleotide away. The V gene is TRBV7-8, the J gene TRBJ2-1, with 7 positions matching TRBD2. Per germline, CDR1 SGHVS and CDR2 FQNEAQ. The V and J ends lost 5 bases and 2 bases, in that order; junction bases with no gene match: 6. The length of the CDR3 is 15 residues. CDR3 in DNA: TGTGCCAGCAGCGCTACCGGGACTACCTACAATGAGCAGTTCTTC. Its protein product is CASSATGTTYNEQFF.

This clonotype was counted a few times. The rearrangement joins TRBV6-5 to TRBJ1-1; D perhaps matches TRBD1 (5 bases). Per the germline V gene, CDR1 is MNHEY and CDR2 is SVGAGI. Trimming took 2 bases from V and 4 from J, leaving 11 bases between them. The length of the CDR3 is 14 residues. The CDR3 is CASSYVGGGTEAFF. Written as DNA, the CDR3 is TGTGCCAGCAGTTACGTGGGGGGAGGCACTGAAGCTTTCTTT.

This clonotype was counted many times. The chain carries TRBV12-3 or TRBV12-4 and TRBJ2-7; 10 nucleotides match TRBD2. V dropped 5 bases and J dropped 2; count of bases not matched to a gene: 3. CDR3 length: 14 residues. Here the CDR3 reads CASSPSGGAYEQYF. In DNA form, the CDR3 reads TGTGCCAGCAGTCCTAGCGGGGGTGCCTACGAGCAGTACTTC.

This clonotype appeared once. The genes are TRBV28 and TRBJ2-7; D may be TRBD1 or TRBD2 (5 bases each). This CDR3 has 14 residues. Germline values: CDR1 MDHEN, CDR2 SYDVKM. V was shortened by 8 bases and J by 5 bases, with 19 bases between the two germline ends. The CDR3 sequence is CASRPGRRTNEQYF. CDR3 nucleotide sequence: TGTGCCAGCCGGCCGGGACGGAGAACCAACGAGCAGTACTTC.

This clonotype was seen repeatedly, ten times or more. V usage is TRBV19 and J usage is TRBJ2-3; D remains unclear. The germline CDR1 and CDR2 sequences are LNHDA and SQIVND (reference sequence). Trimming cost V 5 bases and J 1 base, with 13 bases left between them. The CDR3 is made up of 15 amino acids. The CDR3 DNA follows: TGTGCCAGTAGTTCCCCAAGGTTTGGCACAGATACGCAGTATTTT. Encoded protein: CASSSPRFGTDTQYF.

This clonotype appeared many times. The chain has TRBV6-1 and TRBJ2-1; the match to TRBD1 covers 9 bases. CDR1 MNHNS and CDR2 SASEGT come from the germline V gene. V was pared by 5 bases and J by 0 bases, with 8 bases of the junction left unmatched. The CDR3 loop spans 17 amino acids. CDR3 sequence (DNA): TGTGCCAGCAGTCTCCCACAGGGGGCAAGCTCCTACAATGAGCAGTTCTTC. Protein sequence: CASSLPQGASSYNEQFF.

This clonotype was seen a handful of times. A read error is possible here, since a much larger clone lies one base away. The final CDR3 position lacks the conserved phenylalanine or tryptophan, pointing to a likely read error. DNA for the CDR3: TGTGCCAGCAGCTCCACTAGCGGCAGCGCCTACGAGCAGTACCTC. Residues: CASSSTSGSAYEQYL. The V gene is TRBV7-2, the J gene TRBJ2-7, with 8 positions matching TRBD2. Germline V lookup: CDR1 SGHTA, CDR2 FQGNSA. Unmatched junction bases numbered 7, after V lost 4 bases and J lost 2 bases. The CDR3 is 15 residues long.

This clonotype was detected a few times. This chain uses TRBV20-1 with TRBJ2-2; 7 nucleotides align to TRBD2. V gave up 5 bases and J gave up 1 base; unmatched junction bases: 4. The CDR3 sequence is 14 residues long. Germline lookup yields CDR1 DFQATT and CDR2 SNEGSKA (reference sequence). DNA of the CDR3: TGCAGTGCTGGGAGGGCAGGGAACACCGGGGAGCTGTTTTTT. The encoded protein is CSAGRAGNTGELFF.

Of note for this clonotype: This sequence may be a read error, since a much larger clone differs from it by one base. This rearrangement joins TRBV5-6 to TRBJ1-1, with D unresolved. The CDR3 covers 13 residues. Germline CDR1 and CDR2: SGHDT and YYEEEE. DNA for the CDR3: TGTGCCGGCAGCTTGTTGGATAACACTGAAGCTTTCTTT. The encoded protein is CAGSLLDNTEAFF.

This clonotype was observed a handful of times. This CDR3 fails to terminate in the conserved phenylalanine or tryptophan, so it likely reflects a read error. The chain uses TRBV6-2 or TRBV6-3 and TRBJ2-7; tentatively, D is TRBD1 (5 bases). V was clipped by 5 bases and J by 6 bases, with 14 bases between them. This CDR3 has 13 residues. The germline gives CDR1 MNHEY, CDR2 SVGEGT. CDR3 sequence: CASSPRVFCEQYL. The DNA of the CDR3 is TGTGCCAGCAGTCCCAGGGTTTTTTGCGAGCAGTACCTC.

This clonotype occurred many times. The chain has TRBV12-3 or TRBV12-4 and TRBJ1-5; D call uncertain. This CDR3 is built from 18 residues. V lost 5 bases and J 6 bases, leaving 26 bases between the germline ends. The CDR3: CASSRGGGAEGVGQPQHF. The CDR3 region has the DNA TGTGCCAGCAGTCGAGGCGGTGGAGCCGAGGGAGTGGGTCAGCCCCAGCATTTT.

There are many counts of this clonotype. V gene TRBV6-1 combines with J gene TRBJ1-2; the D gene is possibly TRBD1 (5 bases). CDR1 is MNHNS, CDR2 SASEGT, per germline. CDR3 length equals 13 residues. V was trimmed by 6 bases and J by 4 bases, leaving 12 bases between them. The CDR3 DNA reads TGTGCCAGCAGCCGGGGGGGATCCTATGGCTACACCTTC. It is translated as CASSRGGSYGYTF.

This clonotype was counted many times. The rearrangement joins TRBV2 to TRBJ2-3, with 7 positions matching TRBD1. CDR3 size: 15 residues. Germline trimming cut 6 bases from V and 0 bases from J; bases unmatched to any gene: 6. Per the germline V gene, CDR1 is SNHLY and CDR2 is FYNNEI. The chain's CDR3 is CASRTDRTSTDTQYF. CDR3 DNA: TGTGCCAGCAGGACGGACAGGACAAGCACAGATACGCAGTATTTT. The entire variable domain, with the rest obtained from reference TRBV2 and TRBJ2-3, is as follows: EPEVTQTPSHQVTQMGQEVILRCVPISNHLYFYWYRQILGQKVEFLVSFYNNEISEKSEIFDDQFSVERPDGSNFTLKIRSTKLEDSAMYFCASRTDRTSTDTQYFGPGTRLTVL.

This clonotype has ten or more counts. The chain links TRBV5-1 to TRBJ2-3; D perhaps matches TRBD2 (6 bases). The V end was cut by 1 base, the J end by 0 bases, with 9 bases between. Germline V CDR1 and CDR2: SGHRS, YFSETQ. The CDR3 consists of 15 residues. The CDR3 loop is CASSLSRGSTDTQYF. The CDR3 DNA sequence: TGCGCCAGCAGCTTGTCGCGGGGTAGCACAGATACGCAGTATTTT.

At least ten counts were recorded for this clonotype. The chain uses TRBV20-1 and TRBJ2-1, with D perhaps assigned TRBD1 or TRBD2 (7 bases each). Germline values: CDR1 DFQATT, CDR2 SNEGSKA (reference sequence). Trimming removed 6 bases from V and 8 bases from J, with 14 bases in between. The CDR3 contains 12 residues. CDR3 amino acids: CSARGGGDEQFF. In DNA, the CDR3 is TGCAGTGCCAGGGGGGGGGGCGATGAGCAGTTCTTC.

This clonotype was seen repeatedly, ten times or more. The J gene is TRBJ1-5, the V gene TRBV6-1; weak D call: TRBD1 (5 bases). Trimming shortened V by 3 bases and J by 0 bases, and 15 bases separated the two germline ends. The CDR3 totals 17 residues. The germline V gene encodes CDR1 MNHNS and CDR2 SASEGT. The CDR3 sequence: CASSEDIGGGSNQPQHF. The CDR3 coding sequence is TGTGCCAGCAGTGAGGATATAGGCGGGGGTAGCAATCAGCCCCAGCATTTT.

J is TRBJ1-3 and V is TRBV2; D possibly corresponds to TRBD1 (6 bases). This CDR3 comprises 15 residues. V was trimmed by 6 bases and J by 0 bases, leaving 12 bases between them. The germline V gene encodes CDR1 SNHLY and CDR2 FYNNEI. The CDR3 nucleotides read TGTGCCAGCAGACCCGGACAGTTCTCTGGAAACACCATATATTTT. The encoded protein is CASRPGQFSGNTIYF.

This clonotype was detected ten times or more. The gene calls are TRBV6-1 and TRBJ1-1, with D possibly being TRBD1 (5 bases). Germline V gene sequence: CDR1 MNHNS, CDR2 SASEGT. V gave up 3 bases and J gave up 6 bases, with 17 bases separating them. The CDR3 is 15 residues long. The CDR3 protein is CASSDLWAGLPEAFF. The CDR3 region has the DNA TGTGCCAGCAGTGACCTCTGGGCGGGGCTCCCTGAAGCTTTCTTT.

The chain links TRBV5-4 to TRBJ1-6; D is unresolved. Between the trimmed V and J ends, which lost 2 bases and 0 bases, there was a span of 9 bases. This CDR3 comprises 16 residues. Germline V CDR1 and CDR2: SGHNT, YYREEE (reference sequence). In nucleotides, the CDR3 is TGTGCCAGCAGCTTTACAAGGACCTCCTATAATTCACCCCTCCACTTT. Its translation: CASSFTRTSYNSPLHF. Filled out from reference TRBV5-4 and TRBJ1-6, the complete variable domain reads ETGVTQSPTHLIKTRGQQVTLRCSSQSGHNTVSWYQQALGQGPQFIFQYYREEENGRGNFPPRFSGLQFPNYSSELNVNALELDDSALYLCASSFTRTSYNSPLHFGNGTRLTVT.

V usage is TRBV19 and J usage is TRBJ2-2, with D perhaps TRBD1 (6 bases). CDR3 length: 14 residues. Germline V gene sequence: CDR1 LNHDA, CDR2 SQIVND (reference sequence). The ends were cut back, 7 bases at V and 5 bases at J, with 14 bases in the middle. This chain's CDR3 is CASKDTGQTGELFF. Written as DNA, the CDR3 is TGTGCCAGTAAGGACACAGGACAGACCGGGGAGCTGTTTTTT.

V and J are TRBV6-4 and TRBJ2-5, with 11 bases identical to TRBD2. The germline V gene encodes CDR1 MRHNA and CDR2 SNTAGT. This CDR3 contains 17 residues. The V and J ends lost 7 bases and 2 bases, in that order; junction bases with no gene match: 12. The CDR3 bases are TGTGCCAGCAAGGATAGCGGGAGGGCCGAGAGACAAGAGACCCAGTACTTC. This translates into CASKDSGRAERQETQYF.

As for this clonotype: It may be a read error: a sequence one base away is much more abundant. This chain connects TRBV7-9 to TRBJ2-7; 14 bases agree with TRBD2. Unmatched junction bases numbered 9, after V lost 7 bases and J lost 7 bases. Germline values: CDR1 SEHNR, CDR2 FQNEAQ (reference sequence). The CDR3 runs 15 residues. CDR3 protein: CASTLTSGGASEQYF. CDR3 DNA sequence: TGTGCCAGCACCTTGACTAGCGGGGGGGCCAGTGAGCAGTACTTC. Variable domain in full (rest from reference TRBV7-9 and TRBJ2-7): DTGVSQNPRHKITKRGQNVTFRCDPISEHNRLYWYRQTLGQGPEFLTYFQNEAQLEKSRLLSDRFSAERPKGSFSTLEIQRTEQGDSAMYLCASTLTSGGASEQYFGPGTRLTVT.

This clonotype has ten or more counts. V and J are TRBV18 and TRBJ1-1; 7 bases line up with TRBD1. CDR1 KGHSH and CDR2 LQKENI come from the germline V gene. The trim removed 4 bases at V and 4 bases at J, leaving 6 bases unmatched. The CDR3 has 14 amino acids. The CDR3 DNA reads as TGTGCCAGCTCACGACAGGGAGGACGCACTGAAGCTTTCTTT. As protein: CASSRQGGRTEAFF.

Ten or more counts support this clonotype. V and J are TRBV2 and TRBJ1-5; 8 bases align to TRBD1. CDR1 and CDR2 (germline): SNHLY, FYNNEI. Trimming removed 7 bases from V and 6 bases from J; junction bases left unmatched: 8. The CDR3 is made up of 14 amino acids. The CDR3 DNA sequence: TGTGCCAGCACACCCGACAGGGGTATTCAGCCCCAGCATTTT. Its translation: CASTPDRGIQPQHF. Full variable domain (rest looked up from reference TRBV2 and TRBJ1-5): EPEVTQTPSHQVTQMGQEVILRCVPISNHLYFYWYRQILGQKVEFLVSFYNNEISEKSEIFDDQFSVERPDGSNFTLKIRSTKLEDSAMYFCASTPDRGIQPQHFGDGTRLSIL.

The chain couples TRBV5-4 to TRBJ1-4; D is uncertain. The germline V gene has CDR1 SGHNT and CDR2 YYREEE (reference sequence). V was trimmed by 3 bases and J by 4 bases, leaving 10 bases between them. The CDR3 is made up of 14 amino acids. CDR3 DNA: TGTGCCAGCAGCTCCGGGCACGGTAATGAAAAACTGTTTTTT. As protein: CASSSGHGNEKLFF.

This clonotype came up a few times. The genes are TRBV25-1 and TRBJ1-2, with D perhaps matching TRBD1 (6 bases). The CDR3 runs 15 residues. The germline V gene has CDR1 MGHDK and CDR2 SYGVNS. Trimming pared 1 base from V and 4 bases from J, leaving 13 bases between. Here the CDR3 DNA reads TGTGCCAGCAGTGAATTGGGGACACCGATCTATGGCTACACCTTC. Translated: CASSELGTPIYGYTF.

This clonotype has only a few counts. The chain employs TRBV19 and TRBJ1-2; D is ambiguous. Germline CDR1 reads LNHDA; CDR2 reads SQIVND (reference sequence). The V gene lost 3 bases and the J gene lost 4 bases, with 9 bases spanning the gap. This CDR3 region has 13 residues. CDR3 coding DNA: TGTGCCAGTAGTATTCAGCTGAGCTATGGCTACACCTTC. It translates to CASSIQLSYGYTF.